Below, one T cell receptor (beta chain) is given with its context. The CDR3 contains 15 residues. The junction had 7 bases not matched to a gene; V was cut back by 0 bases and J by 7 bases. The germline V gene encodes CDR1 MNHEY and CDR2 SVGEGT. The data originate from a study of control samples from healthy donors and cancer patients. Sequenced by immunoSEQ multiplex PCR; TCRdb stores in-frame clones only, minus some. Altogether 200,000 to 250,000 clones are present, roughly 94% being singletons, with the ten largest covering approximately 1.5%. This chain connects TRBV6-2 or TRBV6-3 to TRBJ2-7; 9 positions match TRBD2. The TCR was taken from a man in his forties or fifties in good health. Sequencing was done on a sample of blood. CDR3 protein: CASSYSIAGVGEQYF. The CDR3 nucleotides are TGTGCCAGCAGTTACTCGATAGCGGGGGTTGGGGAGCAGTACTTC.